Following are 32 T cell receptor beta chains from one sample sequenced in a study of blood T cell repertoires in COVID-19 (dated by TCRdb to 2019 to 2021). The receptor library was made with the immunoSEQ multiplex PCR assay. Sourced from immuneACCESS, this table was stored by TCRdb with only in-frame sequences that have V and J called. A share of the clones is absent; for the studies checked, an unresolved V gene accounts for under half, and the remainder has no known explanation. Recorded for this sample are more than 80,000 clones; 80% to 90% of them occurred a single time. The biggest ten clones account for about 1.8% of the sample. Sequencing used peripheral blood. These receptors all stem from a man older than 75 with acute or convalescent COVID-19.

This chain links TRBV27 with TRBJ1-1; D is uncertain. Germline V gene sequence: CDR1 MNHEY, CDR2 SMNVEV (reference sequence). The CDR3 spans 13 residues. V was clipped by 5 bases and J by 4 bases, with 11 bases between them. The chain's CDR3 is CASSRLPSTEAFF. Here the CDR3 DNA reads TGTGCCAGCAGTCGGTTACCCTCCACTGAAGCTTTCTTT.

Notes on this clone: One end of the junction is discordant with germline, which a read error may explain. The chain carries TRBV7-9 and TRBJ1-5, with 7 positions matching TRBD1. CDR1 and CDR2 (germline): SEHNR, FQNEAQ (reference sequence). The CDR3 is made up of 15 amino acids. CDR3 loop: CASSLGTVINQPQHF. CDR3 sequence (DNA): TGTGCCAGCAGTTTAGGGACAGTAATTAATCAGCCCCAGCATTTT.

The chain employs TRBV29-1 and TRBJ2-1, with 7 bases identical to TRBD2. V lost 7 bases to trimming and J lost 3 bases; unmatched junction nucleotides: 3. The CDR3 contains 12 residues. From germline, CDR1 is SQVTM and CDR2 ANQGSEA. CDR3 region: CSGERDYNEQFF. The CDR3 DNA is TGCAGCGGGGAGCGGGACTACAATGAGCAGTTCTTC.

In regard to this clone: A read error may account for a junction end that differs from germline. V usage is TRBV11-1 and J usage is TRBJ2-5; a possible D gene is TRBD1 (9 bases). Per germline, CDR1 SGHAT and CDR2 FQDESV (reference sequence). The CDR3 runs 13 residues. The CDR3 DNA reads TGTGCCAACAGCTTAGCGGGACAGGGGACCCAGTACTTC. Amino acids: CANSLAGQGTQYF.

This rearrangement joins TRBV24-1 to TRBJ1-5, with 7 bases fitting TRBD1. The length of the CDR3 is 15 residues. Germline V gene sequence: CDR1 KGHDR, CDR2 SFDVKD. The J segment lost 4 bases and the V segment lost 2 bases, leaving 4 bases of the junction unmatched. The CDR3 sequence: CATSDSGTANQPQHF. CDR3 nucleotides: TGTGCCACCAGTGATTCCGGGACAGCGAATCAGCCCCAGCATTTT.

This chain connects TRBV6-4 to TRBJ2-2; D is possibly TRBD2 (6 bases). V lost 5 bases, J lost 5 bases, and 12 bases lay in between. Germline CDR1 reads MRHNA; CDR2 reads SNTAGT. The CDR3 totals 14 residues. This chain's CDR3 is CASSYNSGTGELFF. The CDR3 DNA follows: TGTGCCAGCAGTTACAATAGCGGAACCGGGGAGCTGTTTTTT.

V gene TRBV4-1 combines with J gene TRBJ2-3; tentative D call: TRBD2 (5 bases). This CDR3 spans 14 amino acids. Trimming stripped 1 base from V and 2 bases from J, with 7 bases between. The germline V gene encodes CDR1 MGHRA and CDR2 YSYEKL. In nucleotides, the CDR3 is TGCGCCAGCAGCCAAGGGGGAGCCACAGATACGCAGTATTTT. Translation: CASSQGGATDTQYF.

The chain has TRBV28 and TRBJ1-1, with 9 bases identical to TRBD1. CDR1 and CDR2 (germline): MDHEN, SYDVKM. Unmatched junction bases numbered 8, after V lost 5 bases and J lost 7 bases. The CDR3 runs to 14 residues. The CDR3 DNA reads TGTGCCAGCAGTCTTCGACAGGGGGTGAATGAAGCTTTCTTT. This translates into CASSLRQGVNEAFF.

For the CDR3, the DNA is TGTGCCAGTAGTCCTCGGCTGGGGGCATACGAGCAGTACTTC. As protein: CASSPRLGAYEQYF. The chain joins TRBV19 to TRBJ2-7, with a possible D match to TRBD1 (6 bases). Trimming stripped 5 bases from V and 4 bases from J, with 15 bases between. The CDR3 has 14 residues. In germline, CDR1 is LNHDA, CDR2 SQIVND (reference sequence).

This chain uses TRBV27 with TRBJ2-2; tentatively, D is TRBD2 (6 bases). Germline V gene lookup returns CDR1 MNHEY and CDR2 SMNVEV (reference sequence). V lost 2 bases and J lost 4, with 14 bases in between. This CDR3 contains 16 residues. Written as DNA, the CDR3 is TGTGCCAGCAGTTTAGGGGGGTCCCGTGGCACCGGGGAGCTGTTTTTT. It encodes CASSLGGSRGTGELFF.

The chain has TRBV2 and TRBJ1-1; D perhaps matches TRBD1 (5 bases). Trimming pared 10 bases from V and 1 base from J, leaving 10 bases between. The CDR3 contains 12 residues. Per the germline V gene, CDR1 is SNHLY and CDR2 is FYNNEI. CDR3 in amino acids: CATVGGNTEAFF. The CDR3 region has the DNA TGTGCCACCGTCGGGGGGAACACTGAAGCTTTCTTT.

On this clone itself: The same CDR3 arises from other DNA sequences in this sample as well. The rearrangement links TRBV5-1 to TRBJ2-3; maybe TRBD1 (5 bases). Germline lookup yields CDR1 SGHRS and CDR2 YFSETQ. The V gene lost 0 bases and the J gene lost 0 bases, with 5 bases spanning the gap. The CDR3 length is 14 residues. CDR3: CASSLGQSTDTQYF. CDR3 sequence (DNA): TGCGCCAGCAGCTTGGGACAGAGCACAGATACGCAGTATTTT.

The chain links TRBV7-2 to TRBJ2-5, with 11 bases matching TRBD1. The germline gives CDR1 SGHTA, CDR2 FQGNSA. After removal of 5 bases from V and 2 bases from J, the junction contained 4 bases not matched to a gene. This CDR3 region has 15 residues. As DNA, the CDR3 is TGTGCCAGCAGCCTGGGACAGGGGGAACAAGAGACCCAGTACTTC. Its translation is CASSLGQGEQETQYF.

The chain links TRBV6-6 to TRBJ2-7, with D perhaps TRBD1 (6 bases). Trimming stripped 6 bases from V and 3 bases from J, with 15 bases between. Germline V gene data show CDR1 as MNHNY and CDR2 as SVGAGI (reference sequence). The CDR3 runs 14 residues. CDR3: CASRARQENYEQYF. CDR3 in DNA: TGTGCCAGCAGGGCCCGACAGGAGAACTACGAGCAGTACTTC.

Comments on this clone: The same CDR3 can be traced to other DNA sequences in this sample. This sequence joins TRBV28 and TRBJ1-2; 8 bases fit TRBD1. Germline CDR1 reads MDHEN; CDR2 reads SYDVKM. The CDR3 contains 13 residues. The V gene end was trimmed by 4 bases and the J gene end by 5 bases; junction bases not matched to a gene: 3. The CDR3 sequence: CASSSTGDYGYTF. As DNA, the CDR3 is TGTGCCAGCAGTTCGACAGGGGATTATGGCTACACCTTC.

The chain recombines TRBV30 with TRBJ1-5; a possible D gene is TRBD1 (6 bases). Looked up from germline, CDR1 is GTSNPN and CDR2 is SVGIG (reference sequence). This CDR3 region has 15 residues. Trimming removed 2 bases at V and 4 bases at J, with 15 bases between. The CDR3 here is CAWSFQGFCNQPQHF. The CDR3 coding sequence is TGTGCCTGGAGTTTCCAGGGGTTCTGTAATCAGCCCCAGCATTTT.

The chain uses TRBV7-3 and TRBJ2-5; TRBD2 matches at 14 bases. V was pared by 5 bases and J by 0 bases, with 2 bases of the junction left unmatched. Germline-derived CDR1 and CDR2 are SGHTA and FQGTGA. The CDR3 totals 16 residues. CDR3 in amino acids: CASSPGLAGDQETQYF. The CDR3 DNA reads TGTGCCAGCAGCCCGGGACTAGCGGGGGACCAAGAGACCCAGTACTTC.

The chain joins TRBV4-1 to TRBJ1-2; D remains unclear. Per germline, CDR1 MGHRA and CDR2 YSYEKL. Trimming pared 1 base from V and 0 bases from J, leaving 6 bases between. The CDR3 runs 14 residues. DNA of the CDR3: TGCGCCAGCAGCCAAGGCGGGCCTAACTATGGCTACACCTTC. Its protein product is CASSQGGPNYGYTF.

The chain uses TRBV19 and TRBJ1-1, with 9 bases lining up with TRBD1. Looked up from germline, CDR1 is LNHDA and CDR2 is SQIVND (reference sequence). The CDR3 runs 14 residues. The V segment lost 5 bases and the J segment 5 bases; nucleotides outside the gene matches: 6. CDR3 nucleotide sequence: TGTGCCAGTAGTTTGACAGGGGGAAGGACTGAAGCTTTCTTT. It codes for CASSLTGGRTEAFF.

The chain is built from TRBV10-3 and TRBJ2-7, with 7 bases fitting TRBD2. CDR3 length: 15 residues. The germline CDR1 and CDR2 sequences are ENHRY and SYGVKD. Trimming at V came to 0 bases and at J to 0 bases, leaving 2 bases not matched to a gene. CDR3 bases: TGTGCCATCAGTGAGTCGGCGGGGGTCTCCTACGAGCAGTACTTC. Translated: CAISESAGVSYEQYF.

The chain has TRBV6-5 and TRBJ2-5; TRBD1 aligns across 8 bases. The CDR3 sequence is 15 residues long. CDR1 is MNHEY, CDR2 SVGAGI, per germline. V gave up 4 bases and J gave up 7 bases; unmatched junction bases: 11. CDR3 sequence: CASSSTLRTGRTQYF. The CDR3 DNA reads as TGTGCCAGCAGTTCGACCCTCCGGACAGGGAGGACCCAGTACTTC.

The rearrangement links TRBV27 to TRBJ2-3; 14 bases align to TRBD2. This CDR3 is 17 amino acids long. Germline-derived CDR1 and CDR2 are MNHEY and SMNVEV (reference sequence). Trimming took 0 bases from V and 8 from J; bases not matched to a gene: 7. CDR3 sequence: CASSLSTTGTSGGTQYF. The CDR3 coding sequence is TGTGCCAGCAGTTTATCTACCACCGGGACTAGCGGGGGTACGCAGTATTTT.

The V call is TRBV19, the J call TRBJ1-5, with TRBD1 identical over 12 bases. The germline gives CDR1 LNHDA, CDR2 SQIVND (reference sequence). The length of the CDR3 is 19 residues. Unmatched junction bases numbered 13, after V lost 4 bases and J lost 3 bases. In DNA form, the CDR3 reads TGTGCCAGTAGTAAGATACCGGGACAGGGGGCGCGAGTCAATCAGCCCCAGCATTTT. This encodes CASSKIPGQGARVNQPQHF. Complete variable domain (other parts from reference TRBV19 and TRBJ1-5): DGGITQSPKYLFRKEGQNVTLSCEQNLNHDAMYWYRQDPGQGLRLIYYSQIVNDFQKGDIAEGYSVSREKKESFPLTVTSAQKNPTAFYLCASSKIPGQGARVNQPQHFGDGTRLSIL.

The chain links TRBV18 to TRBJ2-1; D is ambiguous. The CDR3 contains 15 residues. V was clipped by 2 bases and J by 8 bases, with 16 bases between them. In germline, CDR1 is KGHSH, CDR2 LQKENI. The CDR3 is CASSPLAGLMHEQFF. CDR3 nucleotide sequence: TGTGCCAGCTCACCATTGGCAGGTCTGATGCATGAGCAGTTCTTC.

This chain joins TRBV5-5 and TRBJ1-6; D uncertain. The CDR3 covers 13 residues. Trimming left V 0 bases short and J 4 bases short, with 2 bases between. The germline CDR1 and CDR2 sequences are SGHKS and YYEKEE (reference sequence). The CDR3 region is CASSLAYNSPLHF. Written as DNA, the CDR3 is TGTGCCAGCAGCTTGGCTTATAATTCACCCCTCCACTTT.

This chain uses TRBV5-4 with TRBJ1-1, with D perhaps TRBD1 (5 bases). Germline lookup yields CDR1 SGHNT and CDR2 YYREEE (reference sequence). The length of the CDR3 is 16 residues. V lost 4 bases and J lost 0, with 16 bases in between. CDR3 coding DNA: TGTGCCAGCAGCCGGGGACGGGGACTAGTGAACACTGAAGCTTTCTTT. This translates into CASSRGRGLVNTEAFF. The entire variable domain, with the rest obtained from reference TRBV5-4 and TRBJ1-1, is as follows: ETGVTQSPTHLIKTRGQQVTLRCSSQSGHNTVSWYQQALGQGPQFIFQYYREEENGRGNFPPRFSGLQFPNYSSELNVNALELDDSALYLCASSRGRGLVNTEAFFGQGTRLTVV.

This rearrangement joins TRBV4-1 to TRBJ2-2; 13 nucleotides align to TRBD2. CDR3 length: 16 residues. CDR1 MGHRA and CDR2 YSYEKL come from the germline V gene. V lost 2 bases and J lost 6; bases outside the gene matches: 3. The CDR3 DNA follows: TGCGCCAGCAGCCAAAGGACTAGCGGGAGTCCCGGGGAGCTGTTTTTT. It translates to CASSQRTSGSPGELFF.

This clone was counted a single time. The V and J genes are TRBV5-5 and TRBJ2-7; 9 bases align to TRBD2. The CDR3 consists of 17 residues. V lost 0 bases, J lost 0 bases, and 7 bases stayed unmatched. The germline gives CDR1 SGHKS, CDR2 YYEKEE (reference sequence). CDR3 amino acids: CASSLGAGGGSSYEQYF. The CDR3 nucleotides are TGTGCCAGCAGCTTGGGAGCGGGGGGCGGGAGCTCCTACGAGCAGTACTTC.

This clone was observed a handful of times. The chain carries TRBV14 and TRBJ1-6, with a possible D match to TRBD1 (6 bases). V lost 1 base, J lost 10 bases, and 17 bases lay in between. The V gene's germline CDR1 is SGHDN and CDR2 FVKESK. This CDR3 has 16 amino acids. The CDR3 bases are TGTGCCAGCAGCCAAGGCGATTCGGACAGCCAATCACCCCTCCACTTT. Translating it yields CASSQGDSDSQSPLHF.

The V and J genes are TRBV9 and TRBJ1-6; 7 bases align to TRBD1. Germline V gene sequence: CDR1 SGDLS, CDR2 YYNGEE. CDR3 length: 15 amino acids. J gave up 6 bases and V 0 bases, and 3 bases lay outside the gene matches. The DNA of the CDR3 is TGTGCCAGCAGCGTAGAGGGGGCCCTTAATTCACCCCTCCACTTT. Its protein product is CASSVEGALNSPLHF.

The rearrangement uses TRBV20-1 and TRBJ2-1; D is undetermined. The CDR3 consists of 10 residues. Germline CDR1 and CDR2: DFQATT and SNEGSKA (reference sequence). V dropped 6 bases and J dropped 8 bases, with 8 bases sitting between them. DNA of the CDR3: TGCAGTGCAAAGTGGCATGAGCAGTTCTTC. It yields the protein CSAKWHEQFF.

The chain joins TRBV18 to TRBJ2-1; 7 positions agree with TRBD2. The germline gives CDR1 KGHSH, CDR2 LQKENI. V gave up 5 bases and J gave up 1 base; unmatched junction bases: 8. The CDR3 sequence is 16 residues long. The CDR3 region has the DNA TGTGCCAGCTCAGTAACTCTAGCGGATTCCTACAATGAGCAGTTCTTC. This sequence encodes CASSVTLADSYNEQFF.